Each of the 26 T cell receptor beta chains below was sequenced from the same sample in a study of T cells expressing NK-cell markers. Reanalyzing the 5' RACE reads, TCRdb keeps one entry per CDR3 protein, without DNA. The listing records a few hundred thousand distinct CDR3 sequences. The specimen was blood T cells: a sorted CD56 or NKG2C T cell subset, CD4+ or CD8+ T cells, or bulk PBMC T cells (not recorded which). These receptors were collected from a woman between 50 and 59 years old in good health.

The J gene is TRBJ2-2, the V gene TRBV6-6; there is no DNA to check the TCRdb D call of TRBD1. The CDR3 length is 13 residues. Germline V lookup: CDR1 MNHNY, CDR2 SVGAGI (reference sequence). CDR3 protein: CASSLTGGGELFF.

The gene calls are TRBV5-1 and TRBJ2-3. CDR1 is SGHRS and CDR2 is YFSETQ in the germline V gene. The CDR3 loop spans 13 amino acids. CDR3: CASSIRGLDTQYF.

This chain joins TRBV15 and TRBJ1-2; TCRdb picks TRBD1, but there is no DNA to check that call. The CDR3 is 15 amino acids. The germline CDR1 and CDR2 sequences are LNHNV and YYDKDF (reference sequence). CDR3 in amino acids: CATSRDRGQSYGYTF.

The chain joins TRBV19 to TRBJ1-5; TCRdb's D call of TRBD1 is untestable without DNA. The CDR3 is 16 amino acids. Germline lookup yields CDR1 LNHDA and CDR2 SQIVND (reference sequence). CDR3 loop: CASSIEEQGFPQPQHF.

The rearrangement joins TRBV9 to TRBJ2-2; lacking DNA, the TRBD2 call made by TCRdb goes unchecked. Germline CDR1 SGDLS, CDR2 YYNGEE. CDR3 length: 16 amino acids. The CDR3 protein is CASSVAGLVVTGELFF.

CDR3 amino acids: CAISDYVAGGAEQFF. V is TRBV10-3 and J is TRBJ2-1; as DNA is missing, the TRBD2 call by TCRdb cannot be tested. The germline V gene encodes CDR1 ENHRY and CDR2 SYGVKD. CDR3 length: 15 amino acids.

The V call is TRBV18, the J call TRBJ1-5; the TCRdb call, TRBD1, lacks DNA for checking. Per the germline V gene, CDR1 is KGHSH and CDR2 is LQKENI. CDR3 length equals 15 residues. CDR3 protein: CASSPRDNGAQPQHF.

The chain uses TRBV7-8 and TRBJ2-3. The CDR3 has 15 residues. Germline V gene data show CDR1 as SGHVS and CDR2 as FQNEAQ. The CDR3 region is CASSPQRLGTDTQYF.

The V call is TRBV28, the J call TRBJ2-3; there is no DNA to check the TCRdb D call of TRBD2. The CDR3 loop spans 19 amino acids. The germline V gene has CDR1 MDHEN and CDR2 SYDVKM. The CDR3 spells CASSLLATGGPRSTDTQYF.

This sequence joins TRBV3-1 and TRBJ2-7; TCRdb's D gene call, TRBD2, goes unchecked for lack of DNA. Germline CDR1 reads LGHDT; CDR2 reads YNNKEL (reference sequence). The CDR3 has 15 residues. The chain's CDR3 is CASSITAGGYYEQYF.

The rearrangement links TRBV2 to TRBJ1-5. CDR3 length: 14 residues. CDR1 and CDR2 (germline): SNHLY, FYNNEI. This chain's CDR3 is CASSERWKNQPQHF.

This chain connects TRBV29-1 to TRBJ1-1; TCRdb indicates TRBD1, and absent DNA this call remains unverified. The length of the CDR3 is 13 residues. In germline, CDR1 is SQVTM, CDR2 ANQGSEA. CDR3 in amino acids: CSGLTGARTEAFF. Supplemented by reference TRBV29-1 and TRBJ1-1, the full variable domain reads SAVISQKPSRDICQRGTSLTIQCQVDSQVTMMFWYRQQPGQSLTLIATANQGSEATYESGFVIDKFPISRPNLTFSTLTVSNMSPEDSSIYLCSGLTGARTEAFFGQGTRLTVV.

CDR3 region: CASRGTGPTGELFF. The genes are TRBV25-1 and TRBJ2-2; TCRdb lists TRBD1, though no DNA is available to test this call. The CDR3 loop spans 14 amino acids. Germline V CDR1 and CDR2: MGHDK, SYGVNS. The full variable domain, rest sourced from reference TRBV25-1 and TRBJ2-2, is EADIYQTPRYLVIGTGKKITLECSQTMGHDKMYWYQQDPGMELHLIHYSYGVNSTEKGDLSSESTVSRIRTEHFPLTLESARPSHTSQYLCASRGTGPTGELFFGEGSRLTVL.

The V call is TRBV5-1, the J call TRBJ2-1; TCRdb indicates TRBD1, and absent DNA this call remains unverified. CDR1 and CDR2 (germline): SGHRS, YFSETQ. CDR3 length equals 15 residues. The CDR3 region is CASSLPPGLGAEQFF.

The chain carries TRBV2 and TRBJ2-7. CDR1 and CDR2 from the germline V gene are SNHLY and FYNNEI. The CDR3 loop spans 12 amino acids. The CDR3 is CASRDSLRGQYF.

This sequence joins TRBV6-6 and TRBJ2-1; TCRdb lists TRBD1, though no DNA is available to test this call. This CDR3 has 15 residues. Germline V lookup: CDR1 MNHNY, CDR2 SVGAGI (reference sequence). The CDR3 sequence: CASSYSGQGDNEQFF.

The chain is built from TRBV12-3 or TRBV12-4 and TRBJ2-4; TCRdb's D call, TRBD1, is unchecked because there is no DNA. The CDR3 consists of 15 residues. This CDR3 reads CASSSNRGRENIQYF.

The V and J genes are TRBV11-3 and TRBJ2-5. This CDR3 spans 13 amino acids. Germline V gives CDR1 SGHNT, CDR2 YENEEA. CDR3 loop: CASSLGDLETQYF.

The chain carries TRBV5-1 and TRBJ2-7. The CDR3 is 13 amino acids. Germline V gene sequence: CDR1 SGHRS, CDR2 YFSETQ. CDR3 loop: CASSADRLGPQYF.

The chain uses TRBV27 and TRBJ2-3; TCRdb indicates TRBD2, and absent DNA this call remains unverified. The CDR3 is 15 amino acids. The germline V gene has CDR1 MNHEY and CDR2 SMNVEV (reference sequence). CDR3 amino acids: CASEKGLAGADTQYF.

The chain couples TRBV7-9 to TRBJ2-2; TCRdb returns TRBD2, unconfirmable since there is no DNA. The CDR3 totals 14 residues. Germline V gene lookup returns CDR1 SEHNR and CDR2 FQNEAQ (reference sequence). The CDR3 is CASRGTSNTGELFF.

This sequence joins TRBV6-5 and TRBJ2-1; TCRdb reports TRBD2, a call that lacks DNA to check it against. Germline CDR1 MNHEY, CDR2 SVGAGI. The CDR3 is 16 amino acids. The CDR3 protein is CASSRRGGTGYNEQFF.

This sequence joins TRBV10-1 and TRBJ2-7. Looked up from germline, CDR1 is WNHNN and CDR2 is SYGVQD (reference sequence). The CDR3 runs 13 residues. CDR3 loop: CASSETQRHEQYF.

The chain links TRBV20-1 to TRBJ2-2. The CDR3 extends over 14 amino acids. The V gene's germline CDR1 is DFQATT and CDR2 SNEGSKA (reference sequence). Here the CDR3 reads CSARGDWNTGELFF.

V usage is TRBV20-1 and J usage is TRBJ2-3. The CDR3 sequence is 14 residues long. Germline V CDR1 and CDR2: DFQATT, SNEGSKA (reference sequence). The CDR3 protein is CSARDIGSTDTQYF.

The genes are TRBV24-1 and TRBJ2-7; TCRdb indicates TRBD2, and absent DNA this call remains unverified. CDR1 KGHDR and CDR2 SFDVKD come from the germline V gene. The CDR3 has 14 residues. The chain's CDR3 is CATRGLASTYEQYF.